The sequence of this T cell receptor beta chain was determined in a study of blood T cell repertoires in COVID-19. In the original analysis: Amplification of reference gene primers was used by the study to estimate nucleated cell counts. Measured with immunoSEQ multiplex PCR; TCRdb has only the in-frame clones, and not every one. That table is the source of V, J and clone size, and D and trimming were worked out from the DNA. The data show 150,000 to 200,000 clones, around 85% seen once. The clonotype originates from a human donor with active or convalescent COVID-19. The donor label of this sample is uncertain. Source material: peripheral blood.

Here the CDR3 DNA reads TGTGCCAGCACCACCCTAGCGGGAGACAATGAGCAGTTCTTC. It translates to CASTTLAGDNEQFF. The rearrangement uses TRBV9 and TRBJ2-1, with 10 positions matching TRBD2. There are 14 residues in the CDR3. The V gene end was trimmed by 6 bases and the J gene end by 5 bases; junction bases not matched to a gene: 5. Looked up from germline, CDR1 is SGDLS and CDR2 is YYNGEE.